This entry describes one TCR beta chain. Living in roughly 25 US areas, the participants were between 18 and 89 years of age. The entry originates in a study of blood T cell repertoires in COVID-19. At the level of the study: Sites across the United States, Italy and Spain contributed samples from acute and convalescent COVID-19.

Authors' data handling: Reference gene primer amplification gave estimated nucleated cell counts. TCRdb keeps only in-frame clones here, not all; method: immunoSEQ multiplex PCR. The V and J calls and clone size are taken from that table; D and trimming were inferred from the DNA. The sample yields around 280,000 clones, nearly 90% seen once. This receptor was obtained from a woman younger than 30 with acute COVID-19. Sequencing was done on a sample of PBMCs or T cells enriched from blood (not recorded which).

The CDR3 nucleotides are TGTGCCAGCAGTTCATCACTAGTACACCGCACAGATACGCAGTATTTT. Translation: CASSSSLVHRTDTQYF. This chain joins TRBV28 and TRBJ2-3, with a possible D match to TRBD2 (5 bases). V dropped 4 bases and J dropped 1 base, with 15 bases sitting between them. CDR1 MDHEN and CDR2 SYDVKM come from the germline V gene. There are 16 residues in the CDR3.